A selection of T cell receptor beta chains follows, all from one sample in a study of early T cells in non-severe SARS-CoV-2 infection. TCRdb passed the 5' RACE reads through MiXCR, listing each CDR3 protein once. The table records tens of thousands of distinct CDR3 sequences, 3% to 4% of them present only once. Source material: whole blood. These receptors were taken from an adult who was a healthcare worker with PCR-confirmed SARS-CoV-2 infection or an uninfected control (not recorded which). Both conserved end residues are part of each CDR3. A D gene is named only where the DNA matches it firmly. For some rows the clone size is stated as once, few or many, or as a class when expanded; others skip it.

CDR3 DNA: TGTGCCAGCAGGGACAGGGGAGGGACTGAAGCTTTCTTT; CDR3 protein: CASRDRGGTEAFF; D gene: TRBD1; V gene: TRBV6-6; J gene: TRBJ1-1; clone size: medium-sized
CDR3 DNA: TGTGCCAGCAGTTATACCTCTAGCGGGATCTACGAGCAGTACTTC; CDR3 protein: CASSYTSSGIYEQYF; D gene: TRBD2; V gene: TRBV7-2; J gene: TRBJ2-7; clone size: many
CDR3 DNA: TGTGCCAGCAGCCAAGAGGCAGCCCCGCGAACGGACACCATATATTTT; CDR3 protein: CASSQEAAPRTDTIYF; D gene: NA; V gene: TRBV4-2; J gene: TRBJ1-3; clone size: few
CDR3 DNA: TGTGCCAGCAGCTTAAGGACTAGCGCGCAGTATTTT; CDR3 protein: CASSLRTSAQYF; D gene: TRBD2; V gene: TRBV11-2; J gene: TRBJ2-3; clone size: many
CDR3 DNA: TGTGCCAGCAGCATCACTCCCTCCTACAATGAGCAGTTCTTC; CDR3 protein: CASSITPSYNEQFF; D gene: NA; V gene: TRBV7-2; J gene: TRBJ2-1; clone size: many
CDR3 DNA: TGTGCCAGCAGTGAATATTCTACAGACTCTCCCACAGATACGCAGTATTTT; CDR3 protein: CASSEYSTDSPTDTQYF; D gene: NA; V gene: TRBV25-1; J gene: TRBJ2-3; clone size: few
CDR3 DNA: TGTGCCAGCAGTGTTCGGACAGGGCGCAATCAGCCCCAGCATTTT; CDR3 protein: CASSVRTGRNQPQHF; D gene: TRBD1; V gene: TRBV28; J gene: TRBJ1-5; clone size: many
CDR3 DNA: TGTGCCAGCAGCCCCGGACAGGGGCACCAAGAGACCCAGTACTTC; CDR3 protein: CASSPGQGHQETQYF; D gene: TRBD1; V gene: TRBV7-9; J gene: TRBJ2-5; clone size: many
CDR3 DNA: TGTGCCAGCAGCGGCCAGTCCTACAATGAGCAGTTCTTC; CDR3 protein: CASSGQSYNEQFF; D gene: NA; V gene: TRBV7-2; J gene: TRBJ2-1; clone size: few
CDR3 DNA: TGTGCCAGCTCACCACCGGTCGGGTCCTACGAGCAGTACTTC; CDR3 protein: CASSPPVGSYEQYF; D gene: NA; V gene: TRBV18; J gene: TRBJ2-7; clone size: NA
CDR3 DNA: TGCAGCGTTGCCTCGGGAGGGCCGAACACTGAAGCTTTCTTT; CDR3 protein: CSVASGGPNTEAFF; D gene: NA; V gene: TRBV29-1; J gene: TRBJ1-1; clone size: NA
CDR3 DNA: TGTGCCAGCAGGGACAGAAACACTGAAGCTTTCTTT; CDR3 protein: CASRDRNTEAFF; D gene: NA; V gene: TRBV12-3/TRBV12-4; J gene: TRBJ1-1; clone size: many
CDR3 DNA: TGTGCCTTAGAATGGAGGCTAAATTCACCCCTCCACTTT; CDR3 protein: CALEWRLNSPLHF; D gene: NA; V gene: TRBV30; J gene: TRBJ1-6; clone size: many
CDR3 DNA: TGTGCCAGCAGCTCAGCGGGCTTTCACGTGGGAAACACCATATATTTT; CDR3 protein: CASSSAGFHVGNTIYF; D gene: NA; V gene: TRBV5-5; J gene: TRBJ1-3; clone size: many
CDR3 DNA: TGTGCCAGCAGCCTTTTCGAACTAGCCGATACGCAGTATTTT; CDR3 protein: CASSLFELADTQYF; D gene: NA; V gene: TRBV6-2/TRBV6-3; J gene: TRBJ2-3; clone size: many
CDR3 DNA: TGTGCCAGCAGTCAAAGCGGGGGAAGAACATCCTACGAGCAGTACTTC; CDR3 protein: CASSQSGGRTSYEQYF; D gene: TRBD2; V gene: TRBV7-9; J gene: TRBJ2-7; clone size: many
CDR3 DNA: TGTGCCAGCAGCTTAGGACGGGGGCGGGGGAACACTGAAGCTTTCTTT; CDR3 protein: CASSLGRGRGNTEAFF; D gene: NA; V gene: TRBV11-2; J gene: TRBJ1-1; clone size: many
CDR3 DNA: TGTGCCAGCAGTAATGGGGGTTGGAACACTGAAGCTTTCTTT; CDR3 protein: CASSNGGWNTEAFF; D gene: NA; V gene: TRBV7-3; J gene: TRBJ1-1; clone size: many
CDR3 DNA: TGTGCCAGCAGCCAAGCTAGGGGAACTGATGGCTACACCTTC; CDR3 protein: CASSQARGTDGYTF; D gene: NA; V gene: TRBV14; J gene: TRBJ1-2; clone size: many
CDR3 DNA: TGTGCCAGCAGCTCCTGGGGGGCGGGAAACACCGGGGAGCTGTTTTTT; CDR3 protein: CASSSWGAGNTGELFF; D gene: NA; V gene: TRBV6-5; J gene: TRBJ2-2; clone size: many
CDR3 DNA: TGTGCCAGTCGACAGGGGAGTGGGACTGAAGCTTTCTTT; CDR3 protein: CASRQGSGTEAFF; D gene: TRBD1; V gene: TRBV15; J gene: TRBJ1-1; clone size: few
CDR3 DNA: TGTGCCAGCAGCTTAGATCGGGGCGGAGAGACCCAGTACTTC; CDR3 protein: CASSLDRGGETQYF; D gene: NA; V gene: TRBV11-3; J gene: TRBJ2-5; clone size: many
CDR3 DNA: TGTGCCAGCAGTTACTCGATAGTTGGATCGTCCTACGAGCAGTACTTC; CDR3 protein: CASSYSIVGSSYEQYF; D gene: NA; V gene: TRBV6-5; J gene: TRBJ2-7; clone size: NA
CDR3 DNA: TGCGCCAGCAGCTTGTACGGAGCAAACCAAGCTTTCTTT; CDR3 protein: CASSLYGANQAFF; D gene: NA; V gene: TRBV5-1; J gene: TRBJ1-1; clone size: many
CDR3 DNA: TGCAGTGCTAGTACTCTAACCTACGAGCAGTACTTC; CDR3 protein: CSASTLTYEQYF; D gene: NA; V gene: TRBV20-1; J gene: TRBJ2-7; clone size: many
CDR3 DNA: TGTGCAAGTCGCTTAGCGGCGGGGGCTCCGACAGATACGCAGTATTTT; CDR3 protein: CASRLAAGAPTDTQYF; D gene: NA; V gene: TRBV12-2; J gene: TRBJ2-3; clone size: many
CDR3 DNA: TGTGCCAGTAGTGTCCGAGGGCTCGGTGATGAGCAGTTCTTC; CDR3 protein: CASSVRGLGDEQFF; D gene: NA; V gene: TRBV19; J gene: TRBJ2-1; clone size: medium-sized
CDR3 DNA: TGTGCCAGCAGCTTAGGAGGAGGAACCAGCAATCAGCCCCAGCATTTT; CDR3 protein: CASSLGGGTSNQPQHF; D gene: NA; V gene: TRBV7-6; J gene: TRBJ1-5; clone size: medium-sized
CDR3 DNA: TGTGCCAGCTCACAGCAAACTACGACTGGACATACTTACAATGAGCAGTTCTTC; CDR3 protein: CASSQQTTTGHTYNEQFF; D gene: NA; V gene: TRBV18; J gene: TRBJ2-1; clone size: many
CDR3 DNA: TGCGCCAGCGGGAGTGGGTTATTTCCTACAGGTGCTAGCACAGATACGCAGTATTTT; CDR3 protein: CASGSGLFPTGASTDTQYF; D gene: NA; V gene: TRBV5-1; J gene: TRBJ2-3; clone size: many
CDR3 DNA: TGCAGTGCGAGCGGGGGCCAGCCCCAGCATTTT; CDR3 protein: CSASGGQPQHF; D gene: NA; V gene: TRBV20-1; J gene: TRBJ1-5; clone size: medium-sized
CDR3 DNA: TGCGCCAGCAGCCAGCGCCGGGGGACGAACACCGGGGAGCTGTTTTTT; CDR3 protein: CASSQRRGTNTGELFF; D gene: NA; V gene: TRBV4-1; J gene: TRBJ2-2; clone size: NA
CDR3 DNA: TGCAGTGCTAGATTGGGACAGGGCTTCACAGATACGCAGTATTTT; CDR3 protein: CSARLGQGFTDTQYF; D gene: TRBD1; V gene: TRBV20-1; J gene: TRBJ2-3; clone size: many
CDR3 DNA: TGCAGTGCTAGAGATAATCTAGCGGGGGGCACAGATACGCAGTATTTT; CDR3 protein: CSARDNLAGGTDTQYF; D gene: TRBD2; V gene: TRBV20-1; J gene: TRBJ2-3; clone size: many
CDR3 DNA: TGCAGTGCTAGAGATGGGAGCGGGGGAACCTCCTACAATGAGCAGTTCTTC; CDR3 protein: CSARDGSGGTSYNEQFF; D gene: TRBD2; V gene: TRBV20-1; J gene: TRBJ2-1; clone size: many
CDR3 DNA: TGTGCCAGCAGCTTTAACAATGAGCAGTTCTTC; CDR3 protein: CASSFNNEQFF; D gene: NA; V gene: TRBV7-2; J gene: TRBJ2-1; clone size: many
CDR3 DNA: TGTGCCAGCAGCTTTCCATTCGGGACCGGGGAGCTGTTTTTT; CDR3 protein: CASSFPFGTGELFF; D gene: NA; V gene: TRBV11-2; J gene: TRBJ2-2; clone size: many
CDR3 DNA: TGTGCCAGCAGCGTAGGTGGGAGCTCCCTGTTCAATGAGCAGTTCTTC; CDR3 protein: CASSVGGSSLFNEQFF; D gene: NA; V gene: TRBV9; J gene: TRBJ2-1; clone size: many
CDR3 DNA: TGTGCCAGCTCAGCCACGAGCCATCGACAGAAAATGGCAGATACGCAGTATTTT; CDR3 protein: CASSATSHRQKMADTQYF; D gene: NA; V gene: TRBV18; J gene: TRBJ2-3; clone size: medium-sized
CDR3 DNA: TGTGCCAGCAGCTTAGGACCCCTAGGGGTATACAATGAGCAGTTCTTC; CDR3 protein: CASSLGPLGVYNEQFF; D gene: NA; V gene: TRBV7-2; J gene: TRBJ2-1; clone size: many
CDR3 DNA: TGTGCCAGCAGCCACCGGGACAGGGGCTCCTACAATGAGCAGTTCTTC; CDR3 protein: CASSHRDRGSYNEQFF; D gene: TRBD1; V gene: TRBV7-9; J gene: TRBJ2-1; clone size: medium-sized
CDR3 DNA: TGTGCCAGCAGCTTAATGAATGAGCAGTTCTTC; CDR3 protein: CASSLMNEQFF; D gene: NA; V gene: TRBV7-2; J gene: TRBJ2-1; clone size: many
CDR3 DNA: TGTGCCAGCAGCGCACGACAGCCCGGGGAGCTGTTTTTT; CDR3 protein: CASSARQPGELFF; D gene: NA; V gene: TRBV9; J gene: TRBJ2-2; clone size: medium-sized
CDR3 DNA: TGTGCCAGCAGCTTTACTGAGTGGGGCAATCAGCCCCAGCATTTT; CDR3 protein: CASSFTEWGNQPQHF; D gene: NA; V gene: TRBV7-8; J gene: TRBJ1-5; clone size: many
CDR3 DNA: TGTGCCAGCAGCCAACGACAGACGATGAGCACTGAAGCTTTCTTT; CDR3 protein: CASSQRQTMSTEAFF; D gene: NA; V gene: TRBV5-6; J gene: TRBJ1-1; clone size: many
CDR3 DNA: TGTGCCAGCAGCTTCGACGGGACTAACTACAATGAGCAGTTCTTC; CDR3 protein: CASSFDGTNYNEQFF; D gene: TRBD2; V gene: TRBV11-2; J gene: TRBJ2-1; clone size: medium-sized
CDR3 DNA: TGTGCCAGCAGTGACGAGCGGGAGGGCATTCACACCGGGGAGCTGTTTTTT; CDR3 protein: CASSDEREGIHTGELFF; D gene: TRBD2; V gene: TRBV6-4; J gene: TRBJ2-2; clone size: NA
CDR3 DNA: TGCGCCAGCAGCGTGTCCGGGACACTGAATTCACCCCTCCACTTT; CDR3 protein: CASSVSGTLNSPLHF; D gene: NA; V gene: TRBV5-1; J gene: TRBJ1-6; clone size: many
CDR3 DNA: TGCGCCAGCAGGGACGGTCAGGGCAACGAGCAGTACTTC; CDR3 protein: CASRDGQGNEQYF; D gene: NA; V gene: TRBV10-1; J gene: TRBJ2-7; clone size: many
CDR3 DNA: TGTGCCAGCAGTCTCGGACTAGCCCGGAGGGCCCAGTACTTC; CDR3 protein: CASSLGLARRAQYF; D gene: TRBD2; V gene: TRBV28; J gene: TRBJ2-5; clone size: many
CDR3 DNA: TGTGCCAGCAGCTTAGCAGGGACCTACAATGAGCAGTTCTTC; CDR3 protein: CASSLAGTYNEQFF; D gene: NA; V gene: TRBV7-6; J gene: TRBJ2-1; clone size: many
CDR3 DNA: TGTGCCAGCAGCCAAGCGGACGGAAACCGAAACTATGGCTACACCTTC; CDR3 protein: CASSQADGNRNYGYTF; D gene: NA; V gene: TRBV3-1; J gene: TRBJ1-2; clone size: many
CDR3 DNA: TGTGCCAGTAGTATTAGGAGTCTCGGTGAAAAACTGTTTTTT; CDR3 protein: CASSIRSLGEKLFF; D gene: NA; V gene: TRBV19; J gene: TRBJ1-4; clone size: many